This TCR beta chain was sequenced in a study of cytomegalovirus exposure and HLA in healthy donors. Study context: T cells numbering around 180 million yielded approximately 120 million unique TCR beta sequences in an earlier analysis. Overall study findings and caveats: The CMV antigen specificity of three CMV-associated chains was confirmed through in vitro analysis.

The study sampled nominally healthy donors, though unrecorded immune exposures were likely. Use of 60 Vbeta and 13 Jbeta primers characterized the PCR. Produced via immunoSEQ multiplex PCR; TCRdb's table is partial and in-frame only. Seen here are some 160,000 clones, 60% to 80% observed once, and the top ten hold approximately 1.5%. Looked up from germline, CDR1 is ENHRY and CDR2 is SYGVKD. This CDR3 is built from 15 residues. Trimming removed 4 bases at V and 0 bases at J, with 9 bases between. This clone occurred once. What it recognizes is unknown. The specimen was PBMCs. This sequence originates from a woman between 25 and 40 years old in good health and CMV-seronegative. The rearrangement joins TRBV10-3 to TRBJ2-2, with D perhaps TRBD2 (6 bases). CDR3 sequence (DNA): TGTGCCATCAGTGGGCGGGGATCGAACACCGGGGAGCTGTTTTTT. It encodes CAISGRGSNTGELFF.